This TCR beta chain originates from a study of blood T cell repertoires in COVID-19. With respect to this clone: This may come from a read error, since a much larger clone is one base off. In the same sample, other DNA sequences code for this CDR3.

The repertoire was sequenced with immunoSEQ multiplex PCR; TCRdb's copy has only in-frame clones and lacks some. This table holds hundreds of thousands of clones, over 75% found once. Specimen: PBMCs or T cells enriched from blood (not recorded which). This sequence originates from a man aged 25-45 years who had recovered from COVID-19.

The CDR3 sequence: CASSIARRGGNQPQHF. The DNA of the CDR3 is TGTGCCAGTAGTATAGCCCGCAGAGGTGGCAATCAGCCCCAGCATTTT. The V gene is TRBV19, the J gene TRBJ1-5; D unclear. Germline loops: CDR1 LNHDA, CDR2 SQIVND (reference sequence). The ends were cut back, 1 base at V and 2 bases at J, with 12 bases in the middle. The CDR3 has 16 residues.